This TCR beta chain was captured by sequencing in a study of cytomegalovirus exposure and HLA in healthy donors (dated by TCRdb to 2015 to 2018). Describing the broader study: An earlier analysis of roughly 500 of the donors reported approximately 260 Gb of sequence data and around 100 million unique TCR beta sequences obtained from around 190 million T cells. Roughly 300 gigabases of sequencing data and tens of millions of unique TCR sequences were included in an early release covering about 700 HLA-typed donors. Among the roughly 390 genotyped donors, approximately 77% belonged to the genetic ancestry cluster associated with self-reported Caucasian donors. The study aimed to test whether signatures of past pathogen exposure could be identified by cataloging public T cell receptors. The study used immunosequencing to profile the T cell repertoires of 600 to 850 subjects and linked those repertoires to cytomegalovirus serostatus. In addition to the first cohort of around 670 subjects, a separate validation cohort of some 120 different subjects was used. High-throughput TCR immunosequencing, statistical association of individual TCRs with disease status, and machine learning were combined to predict cytomegalovirus infection status. A later analysis re-examined previously published TCR beta repertoires from roughly 650 donors and added high-resolution HLA genotyping to investigate patterns of TCR occurrence. In the later analysis, no new phenotypic data were used to find candidate immune exposures; instead, reliance was placed on TCR beta sequences and their occurrence across donors. An earlier analysis of several hundred of the donors applied high-throughput TCR beta sequencing to assess whether each TCR beta V gene segment acted as functional or pseudogenic. Donor age, sex, ethnicity and CMV serostatus were compiled together with the repertoire data. In a later genetic analysis, genome-wide SNP genotypes for about 65% of the roughly 700 donors were used, and that subset was treated as a discovery cohort. Every discovery cohort repertoire had been produced on one sequencing platform. HLA typing included class I and class II loci at four-digit resolution. Typing coverage varied by locus: about 620-640 donors for A, B, C, DRB1 and DQB1; around 560 for DQA1; about 600 for DPA1; around 450 for DPB1. Because of strong linkage in the cohort, a handful of DR-DQ haplotypes were treated as single units for association and clustering. Across about 380 genotyped donors of the cohort, an average of about 250,000 unique TCR beta nucleotide sequences per donor were sequenced, and around 20% of those sequences were non-productive. The study at large found these results: Because counts were too low, about 18 rarely observed V segments, including chromosome 9 orphons, were excluded from the earlier analysis of under 650 of the donors. Linkage disequilibrium might explain the correlated functional status among segregating V segments, but an unknown experimental factor could not be ruled out. Because some donors lacked HLA typing at each locus, the association tests relied only on the typed subset. Across donors, most TCR sequences were observed very rarely, whereas some public TCRs were present in many individuals. Compared with the 666-donor mean, donors in an Asian-associated ancestry cluster had fewer N-insertions in productive TCRs, according to a later genetic analysis. It was suggested by the authors that the approach could potentially be generalized to other disease states and immunological phenotypes. The only immune exposure information available for the cohort was CMV serostatus. In vitro tests confirmed that a few of the cytomegalovirus-associated TCR beta chains recognize cytomegalovirus antigens. A later analysis found that HLA-associated TCR beta chains were more clonally expanded and had lower generation probabilities than equally common non-associated chains. At a false discovery rate of 0.05, a later analysis linked 16,000 or so TCR beta sequences to specific HLA alleles. In a later analysis, several top co-occurrence clusters were reported to appear linked to parvovirus B19, influenza, CMV and Epstein-Barr virus. In a later analysis, the rate of TCR association differed among HLA loci, with DRB1 alleles having the most associated TCRs and HLA-C alleles having the fewest. A further reported finding was that TCR beta sequences accurately predicted the HLA-A and HLA-B alleles for most subjects in the first cohort. In the study, about 150 TCR beta chains were listed as associated with cytomegalovirus. V-gene and J-gene trimming of TCR beta chains was associated with a missense DCLRE1C variant in a later genetic analysis, and the association was replicated in an independent cohort. Only TCR beta chains were sequenced in this cohort, and the absence of alpha or paired-chain data limited detectable features. An earlier analysis of around 600 of the donors showed that most TCR beta V segments appeared in productive rearrangements either about 90% or about 30% of the time, which broadly matched IMGT annotations. Strong co-occurrence of HLA alleles, especially DR and DQ, made assigning TCR associations to individual alleles difficult. Sequencing depth was assumed to be roughly uniform across donors in the presence/absence analyses, though that assumption may not hold. Because the 87-base-pair reads could not distinguish some IMGT-functional V segments, including TRBV6-2 and TRBV6-3, those segments were excluded. In both the original and validation cohorts, the classifier was reported to diagnose cytomegalovirus status with high specificity and sensitivity. Most CMV-associated TCR beta chains appeared to be HLA-restricted in a later analysis, and the HLA associations seemed to be driven largely by CMV exposure. The sequencing pipeline was judged likely to have produced a cluster of highly shared sequence variants as a technical artifact.

The cohort was made up of around 720 healthy bone marrow donors. Cohort members were all nominally healthy when sampled, although unrecorded immune exposures were likely present. The donor tested CMV seropositive, placing the donor among the 289 seropositive members of the cohort. A peripheral blood sample was provided by each donor, and peripheral blood mononuclear cells were used for TCR beta sequencing. Genomic DNA was extracted from the blood cell samples with the Qiagen DNeasy Blood Extraction Kit. Points on this clone: The specificity of this receptor is unknown. One base away there is no much larger clone; base qualities are not given.

The CDR3 goes from the cysteine to the phenylalanine over 15 residues. Of the read, only the CDR3 DNA is kept; its 45 bases are in frame from base 1. V is clipped by 8 bases and J by 1 base, and the sequence between their germline boundaries is 14 bases long. The germline V gene yields MDHEN for CDR1 and SYDVKM for CDR2. Library preparation was by the immunoSEQ multiplex PCR assay. A mixture of 60 forward primers for TCR Vbeta segments and 13 reverse primers for TCR Jbeta segments was used in the multiplex PCR. Amplification of the CDR3 region of rearranged TCR beta genes was performed with a multiplex PCR assay on genomic DNA. Amplified TCR beta libraries were sequenced as 87-base-pair reads on the Illumina HiSeq System. The authors' pipeline ran thus. Across the roughly 640 repertoires, a later analysis counted some 81 million unique TCR beta chains, roughly 11 million of which were shared by at least two donors. Raw reads were error-corrected and collapsed into unique sequences by a nearest-neighbor algorithm in which closely related sequences were merged to remove PCR and sequencing errors. CDR3 sequences were aligned to IMGT reference sequences to assign V, D and J gene segments. Each retained sequence needed at least a six-nucleotide match to both a V gene segment and a J gene segment. Rearrangements were called productive when the CDR3 lacked stop codons and stayed in frame with V and J; all others were non-productive. CDR3 was defined according to IMGT convention as the region running from the second conserved V-encoded cysteine to the conserved J-encoded phenylalanine. Sequences without an unambiguous match to a single V gene segment were excluded from the earlier analysis of about 640 of the donors. In an earlier analysis of 587 of the donors, V segments were called functional above 56.7% productive rearrangements and were called segregating when the between-donor standard deviation exceeded 5%. A statistical classification framework was built to diagnose cytomegalovirus status from the catalog of TCR beta chain sequences. In a later analysis, TCR nucleotide sequences were compared against IMGT/GENE-DB human TR gene sequences so that V and J genes could be assigned. A later analysis assigned CDR3 sequences and most-parsimonious VDJ recombination scenarios with the TCRdist pipeline. In a later analysis, each TCR beta chain was defined by its CDR3 amino acid sequence together with its V-gene family, and reads lacking a unique V-gene family were excluded. In a later analysis, several hundred highly shared, low-generation-probability nucleotide sequences were removed to address suspected cross-contamination and a sequencing artifact. In a later analysis, a clonal expansion index for each public chain was calculated from normalized within-repertoire ranks of inferred template counts. In a later analysis, generation probabilities were computed using a VDJ recombination model fitted to out-of-frame rearrangements, and the results were checked against IGoR. A later analysis scored TCR-TCR, TCR-HLA and TCR-CMV co-occurrence with hypergeometric tests, applying a repertoire-size bias correction to TCR pairs. A later analysis estimated false discovery rates by permuting HLA or CMV assignments 20 times. In a later analysis, co-occurring TCRs were grouped using DBSCAN, with TCRdist sequence similarity added in when clustering inside HLA-allele-positive subsets. Repertoires with fewer than 30,000 or more than 120,000 public chains, plus five repertoires with anomalous nucleotide sharing, were excluded from co-occurrence clustering. This is the immuneACCESS table as TCRdb keeps it, with only in-frame sequences that have V and J called. A part of the clones is gone; compared with another copy, unresolved V genes explain less than half, and the rest is unexplained. That table is the source of V, J and clone size, and D and trimming were worked out from the DNA. The sample records about 120,000 clones, 17% of which are singletons. In total, the top ten clones hold approximately 2.9% of the sample.

Recombination linked TRBV28 to TRBJ2-2; TRBD1 is perhaps the D gene, given 6 matching bases. Source material: PBMCs. The TCR originated in a female donor in good health and CMV-seropositive. The CDR3 amino acid sequence is: CASERGTQNTGELFF. The DNA sequence is as follows: TGTGCCAGCGAAAGAGGGACACAGAACACCGGGGAGCTGTTTTTT.